The T cell receptor (beta chain) under discussion was sequenced for a study of low-dose radiotherapy and immunotherapy resistance in tumors. TCR amplification used roughly 18 PCR cycles, a constant-region primer and a V-primer adapter. TCRdb processed the reads anew with MiXCR; each CDR3 protein has one entry. The repertoire includes about 50,000 distinct CDR3 sequences, roughly 10% of them detected once, and roughly 6.2% sits in the top ten. J was trimmed by 6 bases and V by 5 bases; bases with no gene match: 7. CDR3 length: 15 amino acids. Documented time point: before trial treatment. Qualifying patients carried advanced solid tumors devoid of tumor-infiltrating lymphocytes. The sample holds many counts of this clonotype.

Sample: PBMCs, taken before treatment. The clonotype comes from a female donor with ovarian cancer. This rearrangement joins TRBV12-3 or TRBV12-4 to TRBJ1-6; 7 bases fit TRBD1. The CDR3 protein is CASSEDRTSNSPLHF. CDR3 coding DNA: TGTGCCAGCAGTGAGGACAGGACGAGTAATTCACCCCTCCACTTT.